The 7 T cell receptor beta chains in this list originate from one sample, sequenced in a study of technical replicates of blood from a few donors. TCRdb keeps only in-frame clones here, not all; method: immunoSEQ multiplex PCR. The table lists approximately 70,000 clones, around nine tenths of them singletons. Material for sequencing was T cells isolated from PBMCs. The receptor source for this set is a human donor in good health.

This clone has more than one count but fewer than ten. V and J are TRBV28 and TRBJ1-1; D is perhaps TRBD1 (5 bases). V dropped 2 bases and J dropped 4 bases, with 11 bases sitting between them. CDR3 length: 14 residues. Germline-derived CDR1 and CDR2 are MDHEN and SYDVKM. CDR3 protein: CASSLRRETTEAFF. The CDR3, as DNA: TGTGCCAGCAGTTTACGCAGGGAAACCACTGAAGCTTTCTTT.

The genes are TRBV15 and TRBJ2-5, with 7 bases that match TRBD2. The V gene end was trimmed by 1 base and the J gene end by 2 bases; junction bases not matched to a gene: 10. Germline assignment: CDR1 LNHNV and CDR2 YYDKDF (reference sequence). This CDR3 comprises 17 residues. CDR3 residues: CATSRVTSQISQETQYF. In nucleotides, the CDR3 is TGTGCCACCAGCAGAGTGACTAGCCAAATATCACAAGAGACCCAGTACTTC. The variable domain in full, completed from reference TRBV15 and TRBJ2-5, reads DAMVIQNPRYQVTQFGKPVTLSCSQTLNHNVMYWYQQKSSQAPKLLFHYYDKDFNNEADTPDNFQSRRPNTSFCFLDIRSPGLGDTAMYLCATSRVTSQISQETQYFGPGTRLLVL.

The rearrangement joins TRBV7-9 to TRBJ2-7; 7 bases align to TRBD1. The trim removed 1 base at V and 3 bases at J, leaving 3 bases unmatched. The CDR3 length is 14 residues. Germline CDR1 reads SEHNR; CDR2 reads FQNEAQ (reference sequence). The CDR3 bases are TGTGCCAGCAGCTTAGACAGGGGTATCTACGAGCAGTACTTC. This encodes CASSLDRGIYEQYF. The entire variable domain, with the rest obtained from reference TRBV7-9 and TRBJ2-7, is as follows: DTGVSQNPRHKITKRGQNVTFRCDPISEHNRLYWYRQTLGQGPEFLTYFQNEAQLEKSRLLSDRFSAERPKGSFSTLEIQRTEQGDSAMYLCASSLDRGIYEQYFGPGTRLTVT.

The chain recombines TRBV19 with TRBJ1-1, with a possible D match to TRBD1 (5 bases). Germline V gene sequence: CDR1 LNHDA, CDR2 SQIVND (reference sequence). The V and J ends lost 10 bases and 4 bases respectively, with 13 bases between them. The CDR3 contains 12 residues. The CDR3 region has the DNA TGTGCCACCCAACGGGGGGGCACTGAAGCTTTCTTT. Translating it yields CATQRGGTEAFF.

The chain combines TRBV9 with TRBJ2-2; TRBD1 is a possible D gene (6 bases). There are 17 residues in the CDR3. From germline, CDR1 is SGDLS and CDR2 YYNGEE. V was cut by 3 bases and J by 1 base, with 16 bases left in between. The CDR3, as DNA: TGTGCCAGCAGCGACAGGGACCAACCAAGGAACACCGGGGAGCTGTTTTTT. Translation: CASSDRDQPRNTGELFF.

This clone came up a few times. Other DNA sequences in the same sample also yield this CDR3. The J gene is TRBJ2-5, the V gene TRBV27, with 9 bases matching TRBD1. The CDR3 has 13 residues. Germline assignment: CDR1 MNHEY and CDR2 SMNVEV (reference sequence). V shed 2 bases, J shed 5 bases, and the junction held 0 bases outside the gene matches. Written as DNA, the CDR3 is TGTGCCAGCAGTTTAGGACAGGGGGAGACCCAGTACTTC. The encoded protein is CASSLGQGETQYF.

The chain carries TRBV10-3 and TRBJ2-1; TRBD2 matches 12 bases. The V and J ends lost 3 bases and 7 bases, in that order; junction bases with no gene match: 4. In germline, CDR1 is ENHRY, CDR2 SYGVKD. The CDR3 covers 15 residues. CDR3 residues: CAISDLAGGPNEQFF. As DNA, the CDR3 is TGTGCCATCAGTGATCTAGCGGGAGGGCCAAATGAGCAGTTCTTC.